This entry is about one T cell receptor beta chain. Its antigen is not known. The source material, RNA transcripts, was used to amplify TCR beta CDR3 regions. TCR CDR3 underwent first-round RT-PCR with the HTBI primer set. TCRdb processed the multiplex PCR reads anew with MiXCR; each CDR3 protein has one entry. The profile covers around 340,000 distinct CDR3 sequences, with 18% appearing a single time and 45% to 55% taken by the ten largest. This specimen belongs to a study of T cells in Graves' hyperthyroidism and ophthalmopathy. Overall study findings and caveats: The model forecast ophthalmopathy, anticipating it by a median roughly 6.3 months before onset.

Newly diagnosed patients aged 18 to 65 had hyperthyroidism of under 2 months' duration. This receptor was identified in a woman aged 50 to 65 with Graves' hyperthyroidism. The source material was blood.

The CDR3 region is CSARTTFSYNEQFF. CDR3 bases: TGCAGTGCTAGAACTACCTTTTCCTACAATGAGCAGTTCTTC. This sequence joins TRBV20-1 and TRBJ2-1; D unclear. V lost 2 bases and J 1 base, leaving 9 bases between the germline ends. This CDR3 is 14 amino acids long. Germline V lookup: CDR1 DFQATT, CDR2 SNEGSKA (reference sequence).